This T cell receptor (beta chain) originates from a study of CXCR3-negative and CXCR3-positive naive CD8 T cells. Its frequency marks this clonotype as medium-sized (0.01 to 0.1%). Antigen: not known. Study-level points and caveats: Partial loss of CXCR3 expression followed cryopreservation; most assays used fresh PBMCs.

The study sorted every CD8+ T cell subset in triplicate at approximately 300,000 cells each. A CD45RO-CCR7+CD27+CD95- phenotype identified naive CD8+ T cells. Libraries were UMI-labeled 5' RACE TRB cDNA. Reanalyzing the 5' RACE reads, TCRdb keeps one entry per CDR3 protein, without DNA. The specimen's table records about 6,700 distinct CDR3 sequences. Germline V lookup: CDR1 MNHNS, CDR2 SASEGT. This CDR3 is built from 15 residues. The chain couples TRBV6-1 to TRBJ2-5; lacking DNA, the TRBD1 call made by TCRdb goes unchecked. What was sequenced was naive CXCR3- CD8+ T cells from blood. As for subset: CD45RO-CCR7+CD27+CD95- naive CD8+ T cells lacking CXCR3 (TNR3-). This clonotype was sampled from a human donor in good health. Some clones in this sample may be carry-over from other donors' samples. CDR3: CASSPRDRGQETQYF.